This section outlines one TCR beta chain sequence together with its context. Its antigen is undetermined. The CDR3 runs 16 residues. V lost 1 base and J 2 bases, leaving 13 bases between the germline ends. Per germline, CDR1 MNHEY and CDR2 SVGAGI. Profiling relied on immunoSEQ multiplex PCR, and the TCRdb table lists in-frame clones only, not all of them. The sample gives more than 40,000 clones, approximately 90% of which show up once; 13% to 15% is in the top ten. The number of samples from each patient was between 1 and 8, taken pretreatment and on-treatment. This record comes from a study of PD-L1 blockade in urothelial cancer. At the level of the study: Blood-derived samples held a median 141,255 T cells.

Study results and caveats: Tumor-associated clones in blood expanded more at 3 weeks in durable-benefit patients.

The V and J genes are TRBV6-5 and TRBJ2-3; perhaps TRBD2 as D (5 bases). The sample in question was PBMCs, obtained around atezolizumab (anti-PD-L1) treatment. This clonotype was obtained from a woman aged 55-75 years with urothelial cancer. CDR3: CASSYFVASPTDTQYF. Here the CDR3 DNA reads TGTGCCAGCAGTTACTTCGTAGCGAGCCCCACAGATACGCAGTATTTT.